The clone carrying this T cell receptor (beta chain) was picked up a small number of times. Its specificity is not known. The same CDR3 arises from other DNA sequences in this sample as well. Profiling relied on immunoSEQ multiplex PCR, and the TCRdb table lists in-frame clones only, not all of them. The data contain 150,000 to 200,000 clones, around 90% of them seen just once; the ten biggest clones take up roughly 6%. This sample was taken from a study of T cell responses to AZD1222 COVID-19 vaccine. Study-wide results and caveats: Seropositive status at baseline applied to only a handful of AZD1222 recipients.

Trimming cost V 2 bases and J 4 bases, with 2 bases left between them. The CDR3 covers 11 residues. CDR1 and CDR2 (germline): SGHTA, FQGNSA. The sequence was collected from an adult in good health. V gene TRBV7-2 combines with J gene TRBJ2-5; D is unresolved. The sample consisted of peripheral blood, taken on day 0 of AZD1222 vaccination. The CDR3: CASSLSETQYF. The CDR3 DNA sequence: TGTGCCAGCAGCTTATCAGAGACCCAGTACTTC.